Listed here are 2 T cell receptor beta chains from one sample, sequenced in a study of control samples from healthy donors and cancer patients. Data came from immunoSEQ multiplex PCR; TCRdb stores just in-frame clones and leaves some out. The profile shows approximately 120,000 clones, around nine tenths of them singletons. Sequencing was carried out using blood. These receptors all stem from a woman in her forties or fifties in good health.

The chain carries TRBV5-6 and TRBJ1-1; D is perhaps TRBD1 (5 bases). V lost 2 bases, J lost 0 bases, and 11 bases lay in between. Germline CDR1 and CDR2: SGHDT and YYEEEE. CDR3 length: 15 residues. The CDR3 DNA reads TGTGCCAGCAGCTTTGGTGGAGGGGTGAACACTGAAGCTTTCTTT. The encoded protein is CASSFGGGVNTEAFF.

The genes are TRBV12-5 and TRBJ2-3; D is possibly TRBD1 (5 bases). The germline V gene has CDR1 LGHNT and CDR2 FRNRAP. The V and J ends lost 1 base and 8 bases respectively, with 13 bases between them. The CDR3 sequence is 14 residues long. The DNA for the CDR3 is TGTGCTAGTGGTTTGGAATTAGACAGTGGTACGCAGTATTTT. Translation gives CASGLELDSGTQYF.